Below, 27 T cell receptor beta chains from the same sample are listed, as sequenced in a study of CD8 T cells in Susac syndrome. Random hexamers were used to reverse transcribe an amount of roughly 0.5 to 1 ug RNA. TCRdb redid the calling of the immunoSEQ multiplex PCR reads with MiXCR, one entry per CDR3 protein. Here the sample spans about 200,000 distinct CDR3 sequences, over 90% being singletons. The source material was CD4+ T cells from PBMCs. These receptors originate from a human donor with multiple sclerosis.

The CDR3 region has the DNA TGCGCCAGCAGCCAAGATCCCCCGGGAGGGCTAAGAGATACGCAGTATTTT. Translating it yields CASSQDPPGGLRDTQYF. This sequence joins TRBV4-1 and TRBJ2-3; TRBD2 matches at 8 bases. CDR1 MGHRA and CDR2 YSYEKL come from the germline V gene. V lost 0 bases and J lost 5; bases outside the gene matches: 10. The CDR3 spans 17 residues.

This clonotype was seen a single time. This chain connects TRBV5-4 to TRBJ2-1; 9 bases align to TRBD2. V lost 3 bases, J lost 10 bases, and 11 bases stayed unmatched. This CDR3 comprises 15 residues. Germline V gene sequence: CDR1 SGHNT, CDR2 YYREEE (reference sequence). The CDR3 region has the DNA TGTGCCAGCAGCTCAGCGGCTAGCGGGGCATGGGAGCAGTTCTTC. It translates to CASSSAASGAWEQFF.

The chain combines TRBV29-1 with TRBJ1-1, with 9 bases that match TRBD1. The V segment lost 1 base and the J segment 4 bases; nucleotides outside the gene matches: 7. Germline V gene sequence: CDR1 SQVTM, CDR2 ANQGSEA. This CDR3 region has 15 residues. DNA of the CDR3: TGCAGCGTTGAAGTTATATGGACAGGGGCCACTGAAGCTTTCTTT. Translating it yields CSVEVIWTGATEAFF.

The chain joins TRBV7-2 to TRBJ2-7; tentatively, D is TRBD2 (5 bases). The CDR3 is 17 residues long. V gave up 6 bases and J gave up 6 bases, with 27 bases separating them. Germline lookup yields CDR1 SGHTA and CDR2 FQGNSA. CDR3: CASSIYFGPPEGLEQYF. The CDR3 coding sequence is TGTGCCAGCAGTATTTACTTCGGGCCTCCAGAGGGTCTCGAGCAGTACTTC. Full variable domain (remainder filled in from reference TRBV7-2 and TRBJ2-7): GAGVSQSPSNKVTEKGKDVELRCDPISGHTALYWYRQSLGQGLEFLIYFQGNSAPDKSGLPSDRFSAERTGGSVSTLTIQRTQQEDSAVYLCASSIYFGPPEGLEQYFGPGTRLTVT.

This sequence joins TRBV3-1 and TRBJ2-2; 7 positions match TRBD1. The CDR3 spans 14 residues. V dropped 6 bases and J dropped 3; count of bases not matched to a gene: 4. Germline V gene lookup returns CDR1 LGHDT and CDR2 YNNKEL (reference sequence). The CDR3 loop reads CASRQGTYTGELFF. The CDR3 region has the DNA TGTGCCAGCAGACAGGGGACGTACACCGGGGAGCTGTTTTTT. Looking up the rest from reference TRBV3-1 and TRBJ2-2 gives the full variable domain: DTAVSQTPKYLVTQMGNDKSIKCEQNLGHDTMYWYKQDSKKFLKIMFSYNNKELIINETVPNRFSPKSPDKAHLNLHINSLELGDSAVYFCASRQGTYTGELFFGEGSRLTVL.

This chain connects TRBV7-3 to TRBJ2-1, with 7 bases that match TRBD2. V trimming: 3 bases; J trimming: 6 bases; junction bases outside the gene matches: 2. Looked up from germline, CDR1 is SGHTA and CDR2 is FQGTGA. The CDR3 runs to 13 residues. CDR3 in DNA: TGTGCCAGCAGCTTCGGGGGGACCAATGAGCAGTTCTTC. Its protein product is CASSFGGTNEQFF.

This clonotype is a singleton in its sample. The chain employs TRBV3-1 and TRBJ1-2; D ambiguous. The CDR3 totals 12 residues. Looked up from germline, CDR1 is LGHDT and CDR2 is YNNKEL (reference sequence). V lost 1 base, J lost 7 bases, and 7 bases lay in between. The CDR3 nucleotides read TGTGCCAGCAGCCAAGGACTGTCTGGCTACACCTTC. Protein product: CASSQGLSGYTF. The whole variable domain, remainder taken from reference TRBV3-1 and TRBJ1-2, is DTAVSQTPKYLVTQMGNDKSIKCEQNLGHDTMYWYKQDSKKFLKIMFSYNNKELIINETVPNRFSPKSPDKAHLNLHINSLELGDSAVYFCASSQGLSGYTFGSGTRLTVV.

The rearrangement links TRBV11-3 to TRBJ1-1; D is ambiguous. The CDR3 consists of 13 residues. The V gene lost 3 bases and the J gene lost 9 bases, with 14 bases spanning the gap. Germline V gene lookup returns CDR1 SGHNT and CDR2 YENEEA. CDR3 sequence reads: CASSFTGAPQAFF. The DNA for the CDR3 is TGTGCCAGCAGCTTCACTGGCGCGCCCCAAGCTTTCTTT.

For the CDR3, the DNA is TGTGCCAGCAGCCAAGCGGGGCTTAAAGAGACCCAGTACTTC. Translating it yields CASSQAGLKETQYF. The chain uses TRBV4-2 and TRBJ2-5; D may correspond to TRBD1 or TRBD2 (5 bases each). The CDR3 runs to 14 residues. V lost 1 base and J lost 3, with 9 bases in between. Per germline, CDR1 LGHNA and CDR2 YNFKEQ.

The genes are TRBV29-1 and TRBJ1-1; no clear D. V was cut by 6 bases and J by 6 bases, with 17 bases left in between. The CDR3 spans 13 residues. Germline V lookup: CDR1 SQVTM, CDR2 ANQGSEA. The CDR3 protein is CSVSNGVRAEAFF. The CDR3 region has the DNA TGCAGCGTCAGCAATGGGGTAAGGGCTGAAGCTTTCTTT.

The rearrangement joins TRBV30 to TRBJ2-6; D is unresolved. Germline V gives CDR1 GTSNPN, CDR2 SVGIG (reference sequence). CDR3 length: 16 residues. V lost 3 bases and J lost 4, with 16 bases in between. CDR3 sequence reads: CAWRRPDERGANVLTF. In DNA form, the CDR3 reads TGTGCCTGGAGGAGGCCCGATGAACGCGGGGCCAACGTCCTGACTTTC.

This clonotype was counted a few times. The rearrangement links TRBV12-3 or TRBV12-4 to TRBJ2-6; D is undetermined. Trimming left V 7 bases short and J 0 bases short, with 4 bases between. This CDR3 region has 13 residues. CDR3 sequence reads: CASTLSGANVLTF. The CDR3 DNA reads TGTGCCAGCACTCTCTCTGGGGCCAACGTCCTGACTTTC.

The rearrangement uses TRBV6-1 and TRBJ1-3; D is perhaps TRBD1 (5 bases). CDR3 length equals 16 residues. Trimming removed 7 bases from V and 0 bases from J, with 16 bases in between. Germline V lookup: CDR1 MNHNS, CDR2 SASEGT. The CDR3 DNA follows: TGTGCCAGCACCCTACAACAGGTCGACTCTGGAAACACCATATATTTT. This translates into CASTLQQVDSGNTIYF.

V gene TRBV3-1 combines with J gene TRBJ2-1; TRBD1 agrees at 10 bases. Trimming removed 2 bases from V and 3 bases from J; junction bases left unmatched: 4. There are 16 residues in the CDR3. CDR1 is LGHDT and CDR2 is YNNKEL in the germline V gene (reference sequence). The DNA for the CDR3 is TGTGCCAGCAGCCAATGGACAGGGGGGATCTACAATGAGCAGTTCTTC. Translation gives CASSQWTGGIYNEQFF.

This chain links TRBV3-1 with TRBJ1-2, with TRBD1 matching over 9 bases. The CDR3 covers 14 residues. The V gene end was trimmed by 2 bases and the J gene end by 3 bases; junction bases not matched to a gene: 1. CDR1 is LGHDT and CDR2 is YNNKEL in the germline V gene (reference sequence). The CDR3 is CASSQRDRDYGYTF. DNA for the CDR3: TGTGCCAGCAGCCAAAGGGACAGGGACTATGGCTACACCTTC.

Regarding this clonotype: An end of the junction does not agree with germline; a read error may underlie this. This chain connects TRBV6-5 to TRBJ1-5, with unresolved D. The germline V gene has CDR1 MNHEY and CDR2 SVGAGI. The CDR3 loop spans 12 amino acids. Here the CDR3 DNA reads TGCGACTGGGGAAGGGGCAATCAGCCCCAGCATTTT. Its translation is CDWGRGNQPQHF.

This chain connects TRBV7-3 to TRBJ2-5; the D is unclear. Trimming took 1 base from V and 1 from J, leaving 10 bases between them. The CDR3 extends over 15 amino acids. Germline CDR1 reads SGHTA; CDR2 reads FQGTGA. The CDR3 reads CASSLSGLPQETQYF. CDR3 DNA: TGTGCCAGCAGCTTAAGTGGCCTGCCCCAAGAGACCCAGTACTTC.

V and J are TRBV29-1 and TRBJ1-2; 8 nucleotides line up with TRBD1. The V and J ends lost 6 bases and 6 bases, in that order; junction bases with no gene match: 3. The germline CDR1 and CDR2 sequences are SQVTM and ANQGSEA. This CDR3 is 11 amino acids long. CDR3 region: CSVRGQNGYTF. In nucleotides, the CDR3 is TGCAGCGTCAGGGGGCAAAATGGCTACACCTTC.

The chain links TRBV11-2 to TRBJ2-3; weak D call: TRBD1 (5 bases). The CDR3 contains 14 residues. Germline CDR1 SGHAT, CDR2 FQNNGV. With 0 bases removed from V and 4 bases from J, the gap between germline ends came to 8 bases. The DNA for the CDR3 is TGTGCCAGCAGCTTAGATGGGGCAGCAGATACGCAGTATTTT. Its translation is CASSLDGAADTQYF. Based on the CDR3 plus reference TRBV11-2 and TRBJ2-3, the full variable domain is EAGVAQSPRYKIIEKRQSVAFWCNPISGHATLYWYQQILGQGPKLLIQFQNNGVVDDSQLPKDRFSAERLKGVDSTLKIQPAKLEDSAVYLCASSLDGAADTQYFGPGTRLTVL.

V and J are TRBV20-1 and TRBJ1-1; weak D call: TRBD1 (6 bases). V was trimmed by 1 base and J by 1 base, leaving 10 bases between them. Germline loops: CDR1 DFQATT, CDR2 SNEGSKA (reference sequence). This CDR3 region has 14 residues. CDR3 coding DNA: TGCAGTGCTAGAGCGGGACACCAGAACACTGAAGCTTTCTTT. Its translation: CSARAGHQNTEAFF.

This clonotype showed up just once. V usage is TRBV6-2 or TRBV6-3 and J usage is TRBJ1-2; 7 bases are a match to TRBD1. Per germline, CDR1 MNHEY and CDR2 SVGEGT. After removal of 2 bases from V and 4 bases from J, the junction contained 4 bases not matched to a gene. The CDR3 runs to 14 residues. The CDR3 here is CASSYRQGSYGYTF. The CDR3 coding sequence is TGTGCCAGCAGTTACCGACAGGGTTCCTATGGCTACACCTTC.

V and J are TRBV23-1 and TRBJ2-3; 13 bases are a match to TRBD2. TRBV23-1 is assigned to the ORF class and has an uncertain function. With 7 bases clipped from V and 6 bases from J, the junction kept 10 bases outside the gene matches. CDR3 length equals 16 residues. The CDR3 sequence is CASILAGGPVADTQYF. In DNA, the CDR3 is TGCGCCAGCATACTAGCGGGAGGGCCGGTTGCGGATACGCAGTATTTT.

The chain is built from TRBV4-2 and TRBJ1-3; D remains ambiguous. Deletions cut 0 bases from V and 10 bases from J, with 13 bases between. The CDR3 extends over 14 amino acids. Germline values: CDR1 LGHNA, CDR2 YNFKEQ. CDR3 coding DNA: TGTGCCAGCAGCCAAGATCGGCTGGGGAAGACCATATATTTT. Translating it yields CASSQDRLGKTIYF.

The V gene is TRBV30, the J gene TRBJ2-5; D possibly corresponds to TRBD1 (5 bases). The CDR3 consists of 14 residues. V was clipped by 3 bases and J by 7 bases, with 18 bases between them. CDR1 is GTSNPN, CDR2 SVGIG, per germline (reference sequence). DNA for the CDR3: TGTGCCTGGAGCCGGGCGGCTCTAGGGGTGACCCAGTACTTC. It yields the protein CAWSRAALGVTQYF.

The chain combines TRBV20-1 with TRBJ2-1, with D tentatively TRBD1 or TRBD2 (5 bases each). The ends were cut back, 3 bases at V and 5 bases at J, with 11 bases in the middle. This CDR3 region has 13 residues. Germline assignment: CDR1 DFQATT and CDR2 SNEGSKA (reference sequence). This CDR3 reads CSARGGGDNEQFF. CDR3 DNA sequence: TGCAGTGCTAGGGGTGGGGGAGACAATGAGCAGTTCTTC.

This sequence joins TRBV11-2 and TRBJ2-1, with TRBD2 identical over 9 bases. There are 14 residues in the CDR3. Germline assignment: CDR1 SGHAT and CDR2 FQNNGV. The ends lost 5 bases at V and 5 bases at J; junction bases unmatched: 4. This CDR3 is CASSPGLANNEQFF. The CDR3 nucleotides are TGTGCCAGCAGCCCCGGACTAGCGAACAATGAGCAGTTCTTC.

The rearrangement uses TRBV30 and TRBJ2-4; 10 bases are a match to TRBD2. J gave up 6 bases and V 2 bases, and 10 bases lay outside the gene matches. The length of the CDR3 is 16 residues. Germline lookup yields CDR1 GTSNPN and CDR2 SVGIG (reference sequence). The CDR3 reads CAWSLSGAGGPNIQYF. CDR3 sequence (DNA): TGTGCCTGGAGTCTAAGTGGAGCGGGGGGGCCAAACATTCAGTACTTC.